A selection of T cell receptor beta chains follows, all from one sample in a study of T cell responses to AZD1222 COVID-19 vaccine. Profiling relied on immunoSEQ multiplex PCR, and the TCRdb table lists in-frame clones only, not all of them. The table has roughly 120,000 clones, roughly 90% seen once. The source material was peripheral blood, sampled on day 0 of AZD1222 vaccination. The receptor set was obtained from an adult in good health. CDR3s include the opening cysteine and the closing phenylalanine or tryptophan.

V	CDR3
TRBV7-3	CASSKDQNIQYF
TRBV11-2	CASSPRQDGIQYF
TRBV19	CASTSTSEETQYF
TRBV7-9	CASSLAPRDTQYF
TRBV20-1	CSASPGLALYEQYF
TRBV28	CASSFDREAFF
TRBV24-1	CATSASGTGVRETQYF
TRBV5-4	CASSLAGANYEQYF
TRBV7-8	CASSPSYEQYF
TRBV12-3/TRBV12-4	CASRTSGIYEQYF
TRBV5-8	CASSLYSGGADTQYF
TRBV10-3	CAISEGQFTGSYEQYF
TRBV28	CASSSQTQGNTEAFF
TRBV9	CASSVGQGNSPLHF
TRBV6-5	CASRTGDSQETQYF
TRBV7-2	CASSLAGGFSGANVLTF
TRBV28	CASSRGTGGNSPLHF
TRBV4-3	CASSQVKGQVRHLHEQYF
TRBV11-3	CASTTLAGGDTGELFF
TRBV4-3	CASSQGRHTGELFF
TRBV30	CAWDSGQPNSPLHF
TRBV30	CALGLAGGTDTQYF
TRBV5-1	CASSPLGTGSSGANVLTF
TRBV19	CASSILSGDTEAFF
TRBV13	CASSFPPAGTLRDTQYF
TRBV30	CAWTPHTEGANVLTF
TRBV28	CASSFRDRVGEKLFF
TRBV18	CASSPLVSYEQYF
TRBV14	CASSQGGPGTRSNEKLFF
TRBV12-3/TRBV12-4	CASSLATVEQYF
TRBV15	CATSRGSGGNEAFF
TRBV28	CASTVDRRYNQPQHF
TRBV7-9	CASSFRDRASGYYGYTF
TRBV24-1	CATSDPRGTSGRSGELFF
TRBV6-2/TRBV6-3	CASSYFGQGKRSNQPQHF
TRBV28	CASSSGTSSSYNEQFF
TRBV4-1	CASSQDIGRYNEQFF
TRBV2	CASSAGQIRDEQYF
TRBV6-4	CASSTTSGSSYEQYF
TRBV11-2	CASSLIWSSSGAYEQYF
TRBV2	CASRKGGLAEKLFF
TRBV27	CASSSLLAGGPYEQYF
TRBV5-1	CASSFNRGYNSPLHF
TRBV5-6	CASSTWSGTAGSPLHF
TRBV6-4	CASNRLAGGVNEQFF
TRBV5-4	CASSLDTLGAKNIQYF
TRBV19	CASSIGYRGAYEQYF
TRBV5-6	CASSPGTGGMENIQYF
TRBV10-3	CAISVGQGSYEQYF
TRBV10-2	CASKAGSTYEQYF
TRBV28	CASSFPRVGNYGYTF
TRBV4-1	CASSHVTGTSTMAQFF
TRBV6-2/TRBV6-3	CASSYSPSGGFEAFF
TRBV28	CASSRQDYGYTF
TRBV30	CAWSVGSGRSEQYF
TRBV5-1	CASSLGGQGAHEQYF
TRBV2	CASRALDSGELFF
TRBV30	CAWSPSKFSGNTIYF
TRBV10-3	CAISTPSQGSGANVLTF
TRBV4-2	CASSQKFPGRLTDSPLHF